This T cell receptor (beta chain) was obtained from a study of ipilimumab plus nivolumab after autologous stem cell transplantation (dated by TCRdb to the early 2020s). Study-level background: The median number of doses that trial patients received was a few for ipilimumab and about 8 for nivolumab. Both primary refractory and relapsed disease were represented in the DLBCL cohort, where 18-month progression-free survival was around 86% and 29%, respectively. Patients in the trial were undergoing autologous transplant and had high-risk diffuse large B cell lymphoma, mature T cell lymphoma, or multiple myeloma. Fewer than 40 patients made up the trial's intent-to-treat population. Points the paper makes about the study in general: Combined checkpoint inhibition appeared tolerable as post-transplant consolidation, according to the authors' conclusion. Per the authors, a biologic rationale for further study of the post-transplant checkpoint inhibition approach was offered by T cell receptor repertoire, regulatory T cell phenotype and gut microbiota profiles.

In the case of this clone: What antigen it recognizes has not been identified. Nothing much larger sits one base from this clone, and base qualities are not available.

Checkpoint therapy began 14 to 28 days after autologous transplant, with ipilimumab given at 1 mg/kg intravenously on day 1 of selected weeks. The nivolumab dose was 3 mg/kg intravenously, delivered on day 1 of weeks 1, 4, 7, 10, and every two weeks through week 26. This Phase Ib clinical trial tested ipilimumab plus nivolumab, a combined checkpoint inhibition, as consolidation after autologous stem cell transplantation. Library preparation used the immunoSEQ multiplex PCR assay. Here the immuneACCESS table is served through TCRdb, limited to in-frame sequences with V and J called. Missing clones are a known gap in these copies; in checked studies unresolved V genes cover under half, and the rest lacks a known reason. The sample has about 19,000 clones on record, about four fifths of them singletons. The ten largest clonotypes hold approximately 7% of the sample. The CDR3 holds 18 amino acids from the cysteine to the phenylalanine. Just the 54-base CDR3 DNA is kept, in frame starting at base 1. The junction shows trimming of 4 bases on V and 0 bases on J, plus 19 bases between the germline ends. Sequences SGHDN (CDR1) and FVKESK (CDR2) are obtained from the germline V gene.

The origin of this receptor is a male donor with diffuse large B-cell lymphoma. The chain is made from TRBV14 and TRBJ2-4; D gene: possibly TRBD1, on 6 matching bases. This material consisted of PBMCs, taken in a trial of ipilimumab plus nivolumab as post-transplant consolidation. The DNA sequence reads TGTGCCAGCAGCCCCTCCGCGTCGGACAGATTAGCCAAAAACATTCAGTACTTC. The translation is CASSPSASDRLAKNIQYF.